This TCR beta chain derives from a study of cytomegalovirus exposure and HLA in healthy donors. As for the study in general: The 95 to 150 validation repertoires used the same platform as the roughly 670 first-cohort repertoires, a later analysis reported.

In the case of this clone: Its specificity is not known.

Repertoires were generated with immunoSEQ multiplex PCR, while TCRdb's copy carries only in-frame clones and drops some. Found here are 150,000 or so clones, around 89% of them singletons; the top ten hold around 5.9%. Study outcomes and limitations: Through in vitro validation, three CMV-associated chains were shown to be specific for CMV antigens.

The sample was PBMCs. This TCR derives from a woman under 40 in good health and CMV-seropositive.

CDR3 sequence: CASRPGTGVQPQHF. The CDR3 DNA is TGTGCCAGCAGACCCGGGACAGGGGTTCAGCCCCAGCATTTT. V is TRBV6-5 and J is TRBJ1-5; the match to TRBD1 covers 10 bases. The CDR3 is 14 residues long. J lost 6 bases, V lost 6 bases, and 5 bases had no gene match. From germline, CDR1 is MNHEY and CDR2 SVGAGI.